One sample yielded the 21 T cell receptor beta chains listed below, sequenced in a study of cytomegalovirus exposure and HLA in healthy donors. Using immunoSEQ multiplex PCR, the repertoire was profiled, and TCRdb retains in-frame clones only, with some absent. This table holds about 250,000 clones, approximately 84% found once. The sequenced sample consisted of PBMCs. All receptors derive from a man between 18 and 35 years old in good health and CMV-seropositive.

The chain couples TRBV6-6 to TRBJ2-2; D not certain. CDR1 is MNHNY, CDR2 SVGAGI, per germline (reference sequence). The CDR3 covers 15 residues. V shed 1 base and J shed 1 base, with 7 bases lying between them. The CDR3 DNA sequence: TGTGCCAGCAGTTACTATCCAGGGAACACCGGGGAGCTGTTTTTT. It is translated as CASSYYPGNTGELFF.

In regard to this clone: In the same sample, other DNA sequences code for this CDR3. The rearrangement joins TRBV19 to TRBJ2-2, with D perhaps TRBD2 (5 bases). CDR1 is LNHDA and CDR2 is SQIVND in the germline V gene (reference sequence). CDR3 length equals 15 residues. The V and J ends lost 1 base and 4 bases respectively, with 10 bases between them. CDR3 protein: CASSIGSRGTGELFF. The CDR3 DNA follows: TGTGCCAGTAGTATAGGATCCCGGGGCACCGGGGAGCTGTTTTTT.

This clone has at least ten counts. The V call is TRBV2, the J call TRBJ2-7; TRBD2 might be the D (6 bases). Germline V gene data show CDR1 as SNHLY and CDR2 as FYNNEI. V was pared by 4 bases and J by 7 bases, with 11 bases between. The CDR3 is made up of 12 amino acids. The chain's CDR3 is CASSGTNLEQYF. The CDR3 bases are TGTGCCAGCAGTGGGACTAACTTAGAGCAGTACTTC. Supplemented by reference TRBV2 and TRBJ2-7, the full variable domain reads EPEVTQTPSHQVTQMGQEVILRCVPISNHLYFYWYRQILGQKVEFLVSFYNNEISEKSEIFDDQFSVERPDGSNFTLKIRSTKLEDSAMYFCASSGTNLEQYFGPGTRLTVT.

Notes on this clone: The same CDR3 is also encoded by other DNA sequences in this sample. This chain connects TRBV6-1 to TRBJ2-7, with D possibly being TRBD1 or TRBD2 (7 bases each). The germline V gene has CDR1 MNHNS and CDR2 SASEGT. The germline V and J ends were trimmed by 2 bases and 4 bases, with 15 bases remaining between them. The CDR3 consists of 15 residues. DNA for the CDR3: TGTGCCAGCAGTGAAAGAGCAGGGGGGGGTTACGAGCAGTACTTC. Translation: CASSERAGGGYEQYF.

CDR3 coding DNA: TGTGCCAGCAGCCAGAGACAGGGAGGCAATCAGCCCCAGCATTTT. The encoded protein is CASSQRQGGNQPQHF. V gene TRBV4-2 combines with J gene TRBJ1-5; TRBD1 aligns across 7 bases. V dropped 3 bases and J dropped 2; count of bases not matched to a gene: 4. This CDR3 contains 15 residues. CDR1 LGHNA and CDR2 YNFKEQ come from the germline V gene.

The count of this clone is one. The chain carries TRBV6-1 and TRBJ1-5; no reliable D call. This CDR3 spans 14 amino acids. The germline CDR1 and CDR2 sequences are MNHNS and SASEGT. Between the trimmed V and J ends, which lost 0 bases and 5 bases, there was a span of 8 bases. The chain's CDR3 is CASSEALTYQPQHF. CDR3 nucleotide sequence: TGTGCCAGCAGTGAAGCCCTGACTTATCAGCCCCAGCATTTT.

The V gene is TRBV5-4, the J gene TRBJ1-2; D not certain. The length of the CDR3 is 15 residues. V lost 0 bases and J lost 7, with 16 bases in between. Germline loops: CDR1 SGHNT, CDR2 YYREEE (reference sequence). CDR3 region: CASSLVDVRGAGYTF. DNA of the CDR3: TGTGCCAGCAGCTTGGTGGACGTCCGGGGAGCTGGCTACACCTTC.

Details on this clone: The sample contains more than one DNA sequence encoding this CDR3. The chain is built from TRBV5-1 and TRBJ2-7; weak D call: TRBD2 (6 bases). The V gene's germline CDR1 is SGHRS and CDR2 YFSETQ. V gave up 0 bases and J gave up 4 bases, with 8 bases separating them. The CDR3 totals 13 residues. The CDR3 DNA is TGCGCCAGCAGCTTGGGGGCGGGGTACGAGCAGTACTTC. Translation: CASSLGAGYEQYF.

This clone came up once. V and J are TRBV6-4 and TRBJ2-7; 8 nucleotides agree with TRBD1. CDR1 MRHNA and CDR2 SNTAGT come from the germline V gene. V lost 4 bases to trimming and J lost 2 bases; unmatched junction nucleotides: 19. The CDR3 runs 19 residues. Written as DNA, the CDR3 is TGTGCCAGCAGTGGCCGACTCCCACAGGGGGAATTGAATCCCTACGAGCAGTACTTC. Protein sequence: CASSGRLPQGELNPYEQYF.

This sequence joins TRBV5-1 and TRBJ1-2; 9 bases align to TRBD1. CDR1 is SGHRS, CDR2 YFSETQ, per germline. The junction had 7 bases not matched to a gene; V was cut back by 3 bases and J by 4 bases. This CDR3 region has 15 residues. The CDR3 loop reads CASSWGDREGYGYTF. CDR3 sequence (DNA): TGCGCCAGCAGCTGGGGGGACAGGGAAGGCTATGGCTACACCTTC. The full variable domain, in which reference TRBV5-1 and TRBJ1-2 provide the parts outside the CDR3, is KAGVTQTPRYLIKTRGQQVTLSCSPISGHRSVSWYQQTPGQGLQFLFEYFSETQRNKGNFPGRFSGRQFSNSRSEMNVSTLELGDSALYLCASSWGDREGYGYTFGSGTRLTVV.

The gene calls are TRBV4-1 and TRBJ2-7; D is unresolved. The CDR3 totals 15 residues. Germline V gene data show CDR1 as MGHRA and CDR2 as YSYEKL. V lost 0 bases, J lost 0 bases, and 9 bases lay in between. DNA of the CDR3: TGCGCCAGCAGCCAAGAGACGGGCCACTCCTACGAGCAGTACTTC. Translation gives CASSQETGHSYEQYF.

This rearrangement joins TRBV9 to TRBJ2-3, with 11 bases aligning to TRBD2. The CDR3 is 15 amino acids. Germline loops: CDR1 SGDLS, CDR2 YYNGEE. V was clipped by 4 bases and J by 4 bases; unmatched bases: 5. The CDR3 nucleotides are TGTGCCAGCAGCCCACTAGCGGGAGTGCCAGATACGCAGTATTTT. It is translated as CASSPLAGVPDTQYF.

The chain uses TRBV11-2 and TRBJ2-2, with 10 nucleotides matching TRBD2. The CDR3 covers 16 residues. The germline CDR1 and CDR2 sequences are SGHAT and FQNNGV. V dropped 6 bases and J dropped 4; count of bases not matched to a gene: 8. This CDR3 reads CASRPTGTSVTGELFF. CDR3 coding DNA: TGTGCCAGCAGGCCGACCGGGACTAGCGTCACCGGGGAGCTGTTTTTT.

This clone was counted only a few times. Other DNA sequences within the sample encode an identical CDR3. The CDR3 is CASSLSRANYGYTF. The CDR3, as DNA: TGTGCCAGCAGTTTGTCAAGGGCTAACTATGGCTACACCTTC. The chain has TRBV27 and TRBJ1-2; D unresolved. The germline gives CDR1 MNHEY, CDR2 SMNVEV (reference sequence). V was cut by 3 bases and J by 0 bases, with 8 bases left in between. This CDR3 is built from 14 residues.

The chain is built from TRBV10-3 and TRBJ2-7, with a tentative D call TRBD2 (6 bases). The CDR3 runs 13 residues. Germline lookup yields CDR1 ENHRY and CDR2 SYGVKD. V was clipped by 4 bases and J by 10 bases, with 17 bases between them. Here the CDR3 DNA reads TGTGCCATCAGTGTGGATGGGGACTTCCGACAGTACTTC. The encoded protein is CAISVDGDFRQYF.

The genes are TRBV28 and TRBJ2-7; TRBD2 aligns across 12 bases. This CDR3 has 15 residues. V lost 3 bases and J lost 7; bases outside the gene matches: 7. Per germline, CDR1 MDHEN and CDR2 SYDVKM. The CDR3 region has the DNA TGTGCCAGCAGTTTCCGGCTAGCGGGAGGGGATGAGCAGTACTTC. Its protein product is CASSFRLAGGDEQYF.

The V call is TRBV10-3, the J call TRBJ2-5; D is possibly TRBD2 (6 bases). This CDR3 is built from 15 residues. Trimming took 0 bases from V and 2 from J, leaving 10 bases between them. Per the germline V gene, CDR1 is ENHRY and CDR2 is SYGVKD. The CDR3 DNA is TGTGCCATCAGTGAGTCGCTAGCGACTCAAGAGACCCAGTACTTC. Amino acids: CAISESLATQETQYF.

A remark on this clone: At the DNA level, this CDR3 is encoded by other sequences in the same sample as well. The J gene is TRBJ2-5, the V gene TRBV5-1; D not certain. The length of the CDR3 is 13 residues. From germline, CDR1 is SGHRS and CDR2 YFSETQ. V lost 0 bases and J 2 bases, leaving 5 bases between the germline ends. CDR3 region: CASSLGQQETQYF. For the CDR3, the DNA is TGCGCCAGCAGCTTGGGGCAGCAAGAGACCCAGTACTTC.

The J gene is TRBJ2-7, the V gene TRBV10-2; TRBD1 aligns across 7 bases. The CDR3 sequence is 13 residues long. The V gene end was trimmed by 4 bases and the J gene end by 2 bases; junction bases not matched to a gene: 2. CDR1 is WSHSY, CDR2 SAAADI, per germline. CDR3 sequence reads: CASSVDRAYEQYF. The CDR3 DNA reads as TGCGCCAGCAGTGTCGACAGGGCCTACGAGCAGTACTTC.

The genes are TRBV6-4 and TRBJ2-1; either TRBD1 or TRBD2 may fit D (5 bases each). CDR1 MRHNA and CDR2 SNTAGT come from the germline V gene. The V gene lost 6 bases and the J gene lost 13 bases, with 22 bases spanning the gap. The CDR3 loop spans 14 amino acids. CDR3 loop: CASSHGAETMTQFF. Written as DNA, the CDR3 is TGTGCCAGCAGCCACGGGGCAGAAACAATGACTCAGTTCTTC.

The V and J genes are TRBV27 and TRBJ2-3, with 11 bases identical to TRBD2. Germline lookup yields CDR1 MNHEY and CDR2 SMNVEV (reference sequence). CDR3 length equals 17 residues. Trimming removed 2 bases from V and 3 bases from J; junction bases left unmatched: 7. CDR3 sequence: CASSLIAGGPGTDTQYF. The CDR3, as DNA: TGTGCCAGCAGTTTAATAGCGGGAGGGCCGGGGACAGATACGCAGTATTTT.